This TCR beta chain was profiled in a study of early T cells in non-severe SARS-CoV-2 infection. This clonotype was seen repeatedly, ten times or more. Germline lookup yields CDR1 SNHLY and CDR2 FYNNEI. CDR3 length equals 15 residues. V was clipped by 3 bases and J by 0 bases, with 6 bases between them. MiXCR, run by TCRdb on the 5' RACE reads, gives a single entry per CDR3 protein. Of tens of thousands of distinct CDR3 sequences listed, approximately 5.1% are singletons. Specimen: whole blood, collected at baseline. The chain recombines TRBV2 with TRBJ2-6, with TRBD2 as a possible D gene (5 bases). The TCR sequence derives from an adult who was a healthcare worker with PCR-confirmed SARS-CoV-2 infection or an uninfected control (not recorded which). CDR3: CASSERDSGANVLTF. In DNA, the CDR3 is TGTGCCAGCAGTGAGAGGGACTCTGGGGCCAACGTCCTGACTTTC.